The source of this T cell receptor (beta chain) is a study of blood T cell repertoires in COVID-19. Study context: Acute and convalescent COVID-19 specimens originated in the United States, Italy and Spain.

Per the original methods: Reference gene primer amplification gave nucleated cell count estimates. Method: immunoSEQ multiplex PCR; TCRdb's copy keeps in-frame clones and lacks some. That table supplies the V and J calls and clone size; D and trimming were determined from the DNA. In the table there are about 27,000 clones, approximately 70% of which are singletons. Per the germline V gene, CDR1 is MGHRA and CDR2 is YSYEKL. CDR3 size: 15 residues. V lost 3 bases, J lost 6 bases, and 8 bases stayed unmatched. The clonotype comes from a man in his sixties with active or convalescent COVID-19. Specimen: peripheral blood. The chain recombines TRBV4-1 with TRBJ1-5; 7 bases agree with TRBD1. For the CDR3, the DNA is TGCGCCAGCAGCCAGACAGGGTTGGTGGGTCAGCCCCAGCATTTT. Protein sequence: CASSQTGLVGQPQHF.